The present T cell receptor (beta chain) was sequenced within a study of blood T cells in healthy people across ages. Study-level background: Per every two T cells, about one barcoded beta molecule was captured by template switching.

The CDR3 is 14 amino acids. CDR1 LGHNA and CDR2 YSLEER come from the germline V gene. V lost 2 bases, J lost 4 bases, and 10 bases lay in between. Alongside a J-beta primer mix, a sample-barcoded 5' primer served in a second PCR lasting roughly 7 to 11 cycles. TCRdb reanalysed the 5' RACE reads using MiXCR and keeps one entry per CDR3 protein. Of roughly 1.4 million distinct CDR3 sequences in the sample, approximately 63% were seen once. Material: blood. The rearrangement joins TRBV4-3 to TRBJ2-3, with D possibly being TRBD1 (5 bases). This clonotype originated in a man between 18 and 35 years old in good health. The CDR3: CASSQRTLADTQYF. CDR3 nucleotides: TGCGCCAGCAGCCAACGGACATTAGCAGATACGCAGTATTTT.